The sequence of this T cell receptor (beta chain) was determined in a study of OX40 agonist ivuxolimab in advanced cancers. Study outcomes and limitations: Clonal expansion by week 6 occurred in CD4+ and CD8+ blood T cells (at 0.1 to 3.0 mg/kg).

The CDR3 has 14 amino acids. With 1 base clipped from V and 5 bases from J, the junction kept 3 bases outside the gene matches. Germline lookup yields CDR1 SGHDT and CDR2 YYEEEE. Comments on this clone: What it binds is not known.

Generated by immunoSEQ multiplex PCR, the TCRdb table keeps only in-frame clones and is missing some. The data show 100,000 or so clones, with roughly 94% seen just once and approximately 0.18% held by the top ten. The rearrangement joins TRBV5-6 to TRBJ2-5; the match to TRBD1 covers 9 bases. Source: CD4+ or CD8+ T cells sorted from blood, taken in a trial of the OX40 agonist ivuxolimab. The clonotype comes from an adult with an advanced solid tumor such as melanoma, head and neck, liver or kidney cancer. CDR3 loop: CASSLTGGEETQYF. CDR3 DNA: TGTGCCAGCAGCTTGACAGGGGGCGAGGAGACCCAGTACTTC.